These 30 T cell receptor beta chains were sequenced from one sample in a study of T-cell memory formation after mild COVID-19. TCRdb independently ran MiXCR on the 5' RACE reads; one entry per CDR3 protein. The sample contains under 600,000 distinct CDR3 sequences, about a fifth of which appear only once. The sample taken for sequencing was PBMCs or a T cell subset sorted from them (not recorded which). These receptors were collected from an adult woman who had mild COVID-19 (a few samples of this study predate the infection). Cell type and time point are not known.

V and J are TRBV5-1 and TRBJ2-3, with D perhaps being TRBD1 or TRBD2 (7 bases each). Germline V gives CDR1 SGHRS, CDR2 YFSETQ. The CDR3 is made up of 17 amino acids. The V gene lost 2 bases and the J gene lost 1 base, with 17 bases spanning the gap. In DNA form, the CDR3 reads TGCGCCAGCAGCTTCGCTCCCCAGGGGGGGGGCACAGATACGCAGTATTTT. Translation gives CASSFAPQGGGTDTQYF.

The J gene is TRBJ2-1, the V gene TRBV20-1, with 7 bases aligning to TRBD2. Germline V lookup: CDR1 DFQATT, CDR2 SNEGSKA (reference sequence). The CDR3 length is 16 residues. Germline trimming cut 0 bases from V and 5 bases from J; bases unmatched to any gene: 10. CDR3 bases: TGCAGTGCTAGAGATGGGCGGCGGGAGAAGAACAATGAGCAGTTCTTC. Amino acids: CSARDGRREKNNEQFF.

This clonotype was picked up a small number of times. The chain is built from TRBV5-1 and TRBJ2-1, with TRBD2 matching 13 bases. Germline V gene data show CDR1 as SGHRS and CDR2 as YFSETQ. J lost 2 bases, V lost 4 bases, and 3 bases had no gene match. This CDR3 has 16 amino acids. The CDR3 sequence: CASSDGLAGAYNEQFF. As DNA, the CDR3 is TGCGCCAGCAGCGATGGACTAGCGGGGGCCTACAATGAGCAGTTCTTC.

This clonotype has only a few counts. This rearrangement joins TRBV19 to TRBJ1-5; no definite D call. Per the germline V gene, CDR1 is LNHDA and CDR2 is SQIVND (reference sequence). Trimming removed 7 bases from V and 6 bases from J, with 13 bases in between. The CDR3 is 13 residues long. For the CDR3, the DNA is TGTGCCAGTAACGCTGAACCGCGTCAGCCCCAGCATTTT. Its protein is CASNAEPRQPQHF.

The V call is TRBV6-5, the J call TRBJ1-1; D not certain. Trimming pared 5 bases from V and 6 bases from J, leaving 16 bases between. Germline V gene sequence: CDR1 MNHEY, CDR2 SVGAGI. The CDR3 is made up of 14 amino acids. The CDR3 bases are TGTGCCAGCAGTACCAGGCGGGTTTGGTCTGAAGCTTTCTTT. Protein: CASSTRRVWSEAFF.

This clonotype was detected a few times. The rearrangement uses TRBV27 and TRBJ2-1; D may be TRBD1 (5 bases). This CDR3 comprises 14 residues. The germline V gene has CDR1 MNHEY and CDR2 SMNVEV (reference sequence). Trimming took off 3 bases at V and 7 bases at J, with 13 bases between the two ends. The CDR3 here is CASSFQTPGNEQFF. CDR3 bases: TGTGCCAGCAGTTTCCAAACTCCAGGGAATGAGCAGTTCTTC.

This clonotype was seen a few times. The junction shows a germline mismatch at one end, possibly a read error. The chain has TRBV12-3 or TRBV12-4 and TRBJ2-7, with D maybe TRBD1 (6 bases). This CDR3 has 15 amino acids. The CDR3: CASSLDDRFAYEQYF. In DNA, the CDR3 is TGTGCCAGCAGCTTAGACGACAGGTTCGCCTACGAGCAGTACTTC.

This clonotype was detected ten times or more. This chain links TRBV20-1 with TRBJ2-7, with D uncertain. This CDR3 spans 15 amino acids. In germline, CDR1 is DFQATT, CDR2 SNEGSKA (reference sequence). V gave up 0 bases and J gave up 0 bases, with 12 bases separating them. The CDR3 protein is CSARDLMVDSYEQYF. The CDR3 nucleotides are TGCAGTGCTAGAGATCTAATGGTGGACTCCTACGAGCAGTACTTC.

This sequence joins TRBV12-3 or TRBV12-4 and TRBJ2-7, with TRBD2 matching over 7 bases. V trimming: 5 bases; J trimming: 3 bases; junction bases outside the gene matches: 7. The CDR3 runs 14 residues. The CDR3 spells CASSPAGLLYEQYF. Here the CDR3 DNA reads TGTGCCAGCAGTCCGGCGGGACTACTCTACGAGCAGTACTTC.

The chain is built from TRBV7-8 and TRBJ2-3; D tentatively fits TRBD1 or TRBD2 (5 bases each). The V end was cut by 10 bases, the J end by 0 bases, with 11 bases between. CDR3 length: 13 amino acids. Germline CDR1 is SGHVS and CDR2 is FQNEAQ. The CDR3 DNA reads TGTGCCACCGGGTGGGACAGCACAGATACGCAGTATTTT. Its translation: CATGWDSTDTQYF.

J is TRBJ2-7 and V is TRBV20-1; 8 nucleotides agree with TRBD2. Germline trimming cut 6 bases from V and 1 base from J; bases unmatched to any gene: 11. The CDR3 totals 15 residues. The germline gives CDR1 DFQATT, CDR2 SNEGSKA (reference sequence). The CDR3 DNA follows: TGCAGTGCCTCGTTCGAGCGGGAGTCATCCTACGAGCAGTACTTC. This sequence encodes CSASFERESSYEQYF.

This clonotype was seen only a few times. The chain uses TRBV29-1 and TRBJ2-3; no definite D call. Trimming removed 6 bases at V and 1 base at J, with 11 bases between. Germline loops: CDR1 SQVTM, CDR2 ANQGSEA. The CDR3 is 13 amino acids. CDR3 region: CSVTGGGTDTQYF. CDR3 DNA: TGCAGCGTCACGGGTGGGGGCACAGATACGCAGTATTTT.

Only a few counts were recorded for this clonotype. This chain links TRBV20-1 with TRBJ2-1; D unclear. This CDR3 contains 11 residues. The V end was cut by 3 bases, the J end by 8 bases, with 8 bases between. Germline V gene sequence: CDR1 DFQATT, CDR2 SNEGSKA (reference sequence). The CDR3 sequence: CSARLGYEQFF. In DNA form, the CDR3 reads TGCAGTGCTAGGCTAGGCTATGAGCAGTTCTTC.

J is TRBJ2-7 and V is TRBV7-8; perhaps TRBD2 as D (5 bases). The CDR3 length is 12 residues. Germline CDR1 is SGHVS and CDR2 is FQNEAQ. V shed 5 bases and J shed 5 bases, with 10 bases lying between them. Written as DNA, the CDR3 is TGTGCCAGCAGCCCACCCGGGGACGAGCAGTACTTC. This translates into CASSPPGDEQYF.

The V call is TRBV20-1, the J call TRBJ2-3; 10 nucleotides agree with TRBD2. The CDR3 is 13 amino acids. Germline CDR1 DFQATT, CDR2 SNEGSKA (reference sequence). CDR3 nucleotide sequence: TGCAGCTGCCCGGGACTAGCGCCAGATACGCAGTATTTT. This codes for CSCPGLAPDTQYF.

This chain joins TRBV13 and TRBJ2-7; D is undetermined. Germline-derived CDR1 and CDR2 are PRHDT and FYEKMQ (reference sequence). This CDR3 comprises 14 residues. V dropped 2 bases and J dropped 2 bases, with 10 bases sitting between them. The CDR3 loop reads CASSLSTRAYEQYF. CDR3 sequence (DNA): TGTGCCAGCAGCTTAAGTACCCGGGCCTACGAGCAGTACTTC.

V gene TRBV27 combines with J gene TRBJ1-5, with 8 bases fitting TRBD1. The CDR3 extends over 15 amino acids. Germline V lookup: CDR1 MNHEY, CDR2 SMNVEV (reference sequence). V lost 6 bases and J lost 7; bases outside the gene matches: 11. The CDR3 loop reads CASRVGQALGQPQHF. The CDR3 coding sequence is TGTGCCAGCAGAGTGGGACAGGCCCTCGGGCAGCCCCAGCATTTT.

This clonotype occurred a few times. The chain's CDR3 is CAISDRDRGTDTQYF. The CDR3 DNA sequence: TGTGCCATCAGTGACCGGGACAGGGGAACAGATACGCAGTATTTT. The rearrangement uses TRBV10-3 and TRBJ2-3; TRBD1 matches at 10 bases. The CDR3 covers 15 residues. In germline, CDR1 is ENHRY, CDR2 SYGVKD. V lost 3 bases, J lost 3 bases, and 3 bases stayed unmatched.

This clonotype was counted between two and nine times. The rearrangement uses TRBV9 and TRBJ2-1, with 12 bases fitting TRBD2. CDR3 length equals 15 residues. V shed 3 bases, J shed 9 bases, and the junction held 7 bases outside the gene matches. Germline CDR1 and CDR2: SGDLS and YYNGEE. The CDR3, as DNA: TGTGCCAGCAGCGGACCGACTAGCGGGGGTGTTGAGCAGTTCTTC. Protein product: CASSGPTSGGVEQFF.

This clonotype came up a few times. The chain carries TRBV12-3 or TRBV12-4 and TRBJ1-1; no clear D gene. V lost 3 bases and J lost 9, with 26 bases in between. The length of the CDR3 is 17 residues. The CDR3 sequence is CASSFTMGTAESTKAFF. The CDR3 region has the DNA TGTGCCAGCAGTTTTACAATGGGAACAGCGGAGTCCACCAAAGCTTTCTTT.

This clonotype was observed many times. The gene calls are TRBV29-1 and TRBJ1-1; D perhaps matches TRBD1 (5 bases). The CDR3 is made up of 13 amino acids. Germline CDR1 SQVTM, CDR2 ANQGSEA. The germline V and J ends were trimmed by 5 bases and 1 base, with 11 bases remaining between them. DNA of the CDR3: TGCAGCGTTCTGTCAGGGACGAACACTGAAGCTTTCTTT. Encoded protein: CSVLSGTNTEAFF.

This clonotype was counted only a few times. The rearrangement links TRBV5-1 to TRBJ2-7; 9 nucleotides align to TRBD1. From germline, CDR1 is SGHRS and CDR2 YFSETQ. V shed 4 bases and J 5 bases; nucleotides not matched to a gene: 10. The CDR3 has 15 amino acids. The CDR3 region has the DNA TGCGCCAGCAGCACAGTCGACAGGGGGATCAACGAGCAGTACTTC. It encodes CASSTVDRGINEQYF.

This clonotype showed up just a few times. This chain links TRBV5-1 with TRBJ2-4; D perhaps matches TRBD2 (5 bases). This CDR3 has 17 residues. The V gene lost 6 bases and the J gene lost 7 bases, with 26 bases spanning the gap. Looked up from germline, CDR1 is SGHRS and CDR2 is YFSETQ. The CDR3 nucleotides read TGCGCCAGCACCCCCGGTATGTTGAGTAGGGAGAGGAACATTCAGTACTTC. This sequence encodes CASTPGMLSRERNIQYF.

The CDR3 region is CASSQDLGDLTDTQYF. CDR3 DNA: TGTGCCAGCAGCCAAGATCTAGGGGACCTCACAGATACGCAGTATTTT. This sequence joins TRBV3-1 and TRBJ2-3; D possibly matches TRBD1 or TRBD2 (5 bases each). With 0 bases removed from V and 2 bases from J, the gap between germline ends came to 12 bases. This CDR3 is 16 amino acids long. Germline assignment: CDR1 LGHDT and CDR2 YNNKEL (reference sequence).

The chain recombines TRBV5-1 with TRBJ2-1; the D gene is possibly TRBD2 (6 bases). CDR1 is SGHRS and CDR2 is YFSETQ in the germline V gene. The CDR3 consists of 16 residues. V lost 0 bases, J lost 8 bases, and 18 bases lay in between. In nucleotides, the CDR3 is TGCGCCAGCAGCTTGGATCTTCTGCGGGGTAGGGATGAGCAGTTCTTC. This gives the protein CASSLDLLRGRDEQFF. The whole variable domain, remainder taken from reference TRBV5-1 and TRBJ2-1, is KAGVTQTPRYLIKTRGQQVTLSCSPISGHRSVSWYQQTPGQGLQFLFEYFSETQRNKGNFPGRFSGRQFSNSRSEMNVSTLELGDSALYLCASSLDLLRGRDEQFFGPGTRLTVL.

V is TRBV4-2 and J is TRBJ2-3; no clear D. The V end lost 0 bases, the J end lost 6 bases, and 7 bases lay between the germline ends. The CDR3 sequence is 13 residues long. Germline values: CDR1 LGHNA, CDR2 YNFKEQ. CDR3 sequence reads: CASSQDYGDTQYF. In DNA form, the CDR3 reads TGTGCCAGCAGCCAAGATTACGGGGATACGCAGTATTTT.

CDR3 residues: CASSPGLGETDTQYF. Here the CDR3 DNA reads TGTGCCAGCAGTCCGGGACTAGGGGAAACAGATACGCAGTATTTT. The chain has TRBV12-3 or TRBV12-4 and TRBJ2-3, with TRBD2 matching 8 bases. The CDR3 consists of 15 residues. Trimming cost V 5 bases and J 3 bases; bases outside gene matches: 7.

This clonotype has just a few counts. V usage is TRBV5-6 and J usage is TRBJ2-5, with D unresolved. V lost 0 bases and J lost 5, with 11 bases in between. The CDR3 is 14 residues long. The germline V gene has CDR1 SGHDT and CDR2 YYEEEE. DNA of the CDR3: TGTGCCAGCAGCTTGGTCATCGGGTGGGAGACCCAGTACTTC. This translates into CASSLVIGWETQYF.

The chain combines TRBV10-3 with TRBJ1-5; tentatively, D is TRBD1 (6 bases). CDR3 size: 14 residues. Germline V CDR1 and CDR2: ENHRY, SYGVKD. The V end was cut by 0 bases, the J end by 7 bases, with 10 bases between. The CDR3 loop is CAISESKQGQPQHF. CDR3 DNA: TGTGCCATCAGTGAGTCTAAACAGGGACAGCCCCAGCATTTT.

This clonotype was found a few times. The chain has TRBV29-1 and TRBJ2-7, with a possible D match to TRBD1 (6 bases). V shed 5 bases and J shed 2 bases, with 22 bases lying between them. The length of the CDR3 is 16 residues. The germline gives CDR1 SQVTM, CDR2 ANQGSEA. Here the CDR3 DNA reads TGCAGCGTTAGAGAAACAGGGTGGAAAAGCGCCTACGAGCAGTACTTC. Translating gives CSVRETGWKSAYEQYF.